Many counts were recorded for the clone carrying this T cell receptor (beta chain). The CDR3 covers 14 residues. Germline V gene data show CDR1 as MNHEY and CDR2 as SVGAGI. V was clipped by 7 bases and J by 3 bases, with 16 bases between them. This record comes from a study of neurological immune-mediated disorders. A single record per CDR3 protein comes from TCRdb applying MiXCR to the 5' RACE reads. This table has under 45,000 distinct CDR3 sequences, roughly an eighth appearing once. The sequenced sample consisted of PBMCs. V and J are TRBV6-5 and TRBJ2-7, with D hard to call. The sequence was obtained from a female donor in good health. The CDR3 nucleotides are TGTGCCAGCAAGTTAACACAGACTCACTACGAGCAGTACTTC. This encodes CASKLTQTHYEQYF.